The rows below give T cell receptor beta chains drawn from one sample of a study of blood T cell repertoires in COVID-19. Profiled with immunoSEQ multiplex PCR; TCRdb holds only in-frame clones, not every one. Among over 40,000 clones listed, 86% were seen once. The sample taken for sequencing was peripheral blood. The receptors here all came from a man at least 80 years old with acute or convalescent COVID-19. Each CDR3 is given with its conserved first and last residue. A D gene is named only where the DNA matches it firmly. Clone size appears in some rows only: once, few, many, or a class for an expanded clone.

clone_size: -; j_call: TRBJ2-3; d_call: -; cdr3_length: 14; v_call: TRBV6-4; cdr3_nt: TGTGCCAGCAGTGAATCAGGGGCATCGGATACGCAGTATTTT; cdr3_aa: CASSESGASDTQYF
clone_size: -; j_call: TRBJ2-7; d_call: TRBD1; cdr3_length: 17; v_call: TRBV5-5; cdr3_nt: TGTGCCAGCAGCCCCACCCCCGGACAGGGCGGGCCCTACGAGCAGTACTTC; cdr3_aa: CASSPTPGQGGPYEQYF
clone_size: -; j_call: TRBJ2-7; d_call: -; cdr3_length: 12; v_call: TRBV12-3/TRBV12-4; cdr3_nt: TGTGCCAGCAGGACAGGATCCTACGAGCAGTACTTC; cdr3_aa: CASRTGSYEQYF
clone_size: -; j_call: TRBJ2-4; d_call: -; cdr3_length: 16; v_call: TRBV6-2/TRBV6-3; cdr3_nt: TGTGCCAGCAGCTCCCTAGGGGCCGGTTCCAAAAACATTCAGTACTTC; cdr3_aa: CASSSLGAGSKNIQYF
clone_size: -; j_call: TRBJ2-4; d_call: -; cdr3_length: 14; v_call: TRBV11-2; cdr3_nt: TGTGCCAGCAGCCGATCTGACTTGACAGGCATTCAGTACTTC; cdr3_aa: CASSRSDLTGIQYF
clone_size: -; j_call: TRBJ1-5; d_call: -; cdr3_length: 14; v_call: TRBV30; cdr3_nt: TGTGCCTGGAGGCAGTCGGGAGTAAATCAGCCCCAGCATTTT; cdr3_aa: CAWRQSGVNQPQHF
clone_size: few; j_call: TRBJ2-7; d_call: TRBD1; cdr3_length: 15; v_call: TRBV7-2; cdr3_nt: TGTGCCAGCAGCATCCTCGGACAGGCTTCCTACGAGCAGTACTTC; cdr3_aa: CASSILGQASYEQYF
clone_size: once; j_call: TRBJ2-3; d_call: TRBD2; cdr3_length: 18; v_call: TRBV14; cdr3_nt: TGTGCCAGCAGCTTAGGCTTGCGTAGCGGGGTCAGCACAGATACGCAGTATTTT; cdr3_aa: CASSLGLRSGVSTDTQYF
clone_size: -; j_call: TRBJ1-3; d_call: TRBD1; cdr3_length: 15; v_call: TRBV15; cdr3_nt: TGTGCCACCAGCGCCCGCGACAGGGTTGGAAACACCATATATTTT; cdr3_aa: CATSARDRVGNTIYF
clone_size: few; j_call: TRBJ2-7; d_call: TRBD2; cdr3_length: 15; v_call: TRBV9; cdr3_nt: TGTGCCAGCAGCGTAGGAGGCGGGAGCCCCTACGAGCAGTACTTC; cdr3_aa: CASSVGGGSPYEQYF
clone_size: -; j_call: TRBJ1-4; d_call: -; cdr3_length: 14; v_call: TRBV6-5; cdr3_nt: TGTGCCAGCAGACTTAATGGCGGAGGGGAAAAACTGTTTTTT; cdr3_aa: CASRLNGGGEKLFF
clone_size: -; j_call: TRBJ1-5; d_call: -; cdr3_length: 15; v_call: TRBV4-2; cdr3_nt: TGTGCCAGCAGCCTTGAAAGAGGAGACAATCAGCCCCAGCATTTT; cdr3_aa: CASSLERGDNQPQHF
clone_size: -; j_call: TRBJ1-2; d_call: -; cdr3_length: 14; v_call: TRBV19; cdr3_nt: TGTGCCAGTAGGGAGGAGATCGGGCTCTATGGCTACACCTTC; cdr3_aa: CASREEIGLYGYTF
clone_size: -; j_call: TRBJ1-3; d_call: -; cdr3_length: 16; v_call: TRBV6-1; cdr3_nt: TGTGCCAGCAGTGGGTCGAAAACAGGGCCTGGAAACACCATATATTTT; cdr3_aa: CASSGSKTGPGNTIYF
clone_size: -; j_call: TRBJ2-7; d_call: -; cdr3_length: 15; v_call: TRBV7-2; cdr3_nt: TGTGCCAGCAGCTTAGAAGGTCCGGCCCCGGGGGAGCAGTACTTC; cdr3_aa: CASSLEGPAPGEQYF
clone_size: few; j_call: TRBJ1-1; d_call: -; cdr3_length: 14; v_call: TRBV13; cdr3_nt: TGTGCCAGCAGCTTAGAGGGGGAGAGAGGTGAAGCTTTCTTT; cdr3_aa: CASSLEGERGEAFF
clone_size: -; j_call: TRBJ2-6; d_call: TRBD2; cdr3_length: 18; v_call: TRBV3-1/TRBV3-2; cdr3_nt: TGTGCCAGCAGCGTACGGACTAGCGGGGGCTCTGGGGCCAACGTCCTGACTTTC; cdr3_aa: CASSVRTSGGSGANVLTF
clone_size: -; j_call: TRBJ1-4; d_call: -; cdr3_length: 16; v_call: TRBV19; cdr3_nt: TGTGCCAGTAGTATAGATCGCGGTGGACTGGATGAAAAACTGTTTTTT; cdr3_aa: CASSIDRGGLDEKLFF
clone_size: -; j_call: TRBJ2-2; d_call: -; cdr3_length: 14; v_call: TRBV4-1; cdr3_nt: TGCGCCAGCAGTCCACCGCACTACACCGGGGAGCTGTTTTTT; cdr3_aa: CASSPPHYTGELFF
clone_size: -; j_call: TRBJ2-1; d_call: -; cdr3_length: 12; v_call: TRBV9; cdr3_nt: TGTGCCAGCAGCATTGACAGAAGCGAGCAGTTCTTC; cdr3_aa: CASSIDRSEQFF
clone_size: -; j_call: TRBJ1-6; d_call: -; cdr3_length: 16; v_call: TRBV6-5; cdr3_nt: TGTGCCAGCAGTTTTGGAGCCTCACGCGATAATTCACCCCTCCACTTT; cdr3_aa: CASSFGASRDNSPLHF
clone_size: once; j_call: TRBJ2-7; d_call: TRBD1; cdr3_length: 15; v_call: TRBV7-2; cdr3_nt: TGTGCCAGCAGCGTGGACAGGGGTTCGGTCTACGAGCAGTACTTC; cdr3_aa: CASSVDRGSVYEQYF
clone_size: -; j_call: TRBJ2-7; d_call: -; cdr3_length: 23; v_call: TRBV21-1; cdr3_nt: TGTGCCAGCAGCAACGGACTAGCGATCACTTACTACACCGGGAAGAATTCTAGGTACGAGCAGTACTTC; cdr3_aa: CASSNGLAITYYTGKNSRYEQYF
clone_size: once; j_call: TRBJ1-3; d_call: TRBD1; cdr3_length: 16; v_call: TRBV7-2; cdr3_nt: TGTGCCAGCAGCTTCGGACAGGGTGGTGCTGGAAACACCATATATTTT; cdr3_aa: CASSFGQGGAGNTIYF
clone_size: once; j_call: TRBJ2-1; d_call: TRBD2; cdr3_length: 16; v_call: TRBV9; cdr3_nt: TGTGCCAGCAGCGTAGCGTTCGGCGGGGGGGCAACTGAGCAGTTCTTC; cdr3_aa: CASSVAFGGGATEQFF
clone_size: -; j_call: TRBJ2-7; d_call: -; cdr3_length: 13; v_call: TRBV10-2; cdr3_nt: TGCGCCAGCGCGAAGAAGAGCTCCTACGAGCAGTACTTC; cdr3_aa: CASAKKSSYEQYF
clone_size: -; j_call: TRBJ2-3; d_call: TRBD2; cdr3_length: 16; v_call: TRBV7-6; cdr3_nt: TGTGCCAGCAGCTCGCAACTAGCGGGGGTCACAGATACGCAGTATTTT; cdr3_aa: CASSSQLAGVTDTQYF
clone_size: -; j_call: TRBJ2-3; d_call: TRBD2; cdr3_length: 15; v_call: TRBV3-1/TRBV3-2; cdr3_nt: TGTGCCAGCAGGGCCAGCGGGGGGAGGACAGATACGCAGTATTTT; cdr3_aa: CASRASGGRTDTQYF
clone_size: -; j_call: TRBJ1-4; d_call: -; cdr3_length: 15; v_call: TRBV6-5; cdr3_nt: TGTGCCAACATGACTGAGACAGGAGCTAATGAAAAACTGTTTTTT; cdr3_aa: CANMTETGANEKLFF
clone_size: -; j_call: TRBJ1-2; d_call: -; cdr3_length: 11; v_call: TRBV6-5; cdr3_nt: TGTGCCAGCAGCCAATTCTATGGCTACACCTTC; cdr3_aa: CASSQFYGYTF
clone_size: -; j_call: TRBJ2-3; d_call: TRBD2; cdr3_length: 16; v_call: TRBV10-1; cdr3_nt: TGCGCCAGCAGGAAGTCTCTAGCGGGGGAAACAGATACGCAGTATTTT; cdr3_aa: CASRKSLAGETDTQYF
clone_size: -; j_call: TRBJ2-7; d_call: TRBD1; cdr3_length: 15; v_call: TRBV5-5; cdr3_nt: TGTGCCAGCAGCTTGGGGACAGGCGAGACCTACGAGCAGTACTTC; cdr3_aa: CASSLGTGETYEQYF
clone_size: -; j_call: TRBJ2-7; d_call: -; cdr3_length: 12; v_call: TRBV6-2/TRBV6-3; cdr3_nt: TGTGCCAGCAGTTACTCCGTCTACGAGCAGTACTTC; cdr3_aa: CASSYSVYEQYF
clone_size: -; j_call: TRBJ2-1; d_call: -; cdr3_length: 13; v_call: TRBV27; cdr3_nt: TGTGCCAGCTCAACACAGAAATACAATGAGCAGTTCTTC; cdr3_aa: CASSTQKYNEQFF
clone_size: -; j_call: TRBJ2-3; d_call: TRBD2; cdr3_length: 16; v_call: TRBV23-1; cdr3_nt: TGCGCCAGCAGTCAATGCGGGGCGGGGGTCACAGATACGCAGTATTTT; cdr3_aa: CASSQCGAGVTDTQYF
clone_size: -; j_call: TRBJ1-4; d_call: -; cdr3_length: 14; v_call: TRBV30; cdr3_nt: TGTGCCTGGACGGGTGGGCAGGGTAATGAAAAACTGTTTTTT; cdr3_aa: CAWTGGQGNEKLFF